The 10 T cell receptor beta chains in this list originate from one sample, sequenced in a study of T cell repertoires in cytomegalovirus infection. TCRdb fed the reads into MiXCR, producing one record per CDR3 protein. The repertoire consists of hundreds of thousands of distinct CDR3 sequences, with roughly 12% occurring once and the leading ten covering about a tenth. The source material was PBMCs. All receptors come from a human donor in good health (CMV status not recorded). Some clones in this sample may be carry-over from other donors' samples.

The rearrangement links TRBV28 to TRBJ1-5; 9 bases map to TRBD1. From germline, CDR1 is MDHEN and CDR2 SYDVKM. V lost 3 bases and J lost 5; bases outside the gene matches: 2. The CDR3 is made up of 14 amino acids. The CDR3 protein is CASSFGTGYQPQHF. For the CDR3, the DNA is TGTGCCAGCAGTTTCGGGACAGGGTATCAGCCCCAGCATTTT.

This clonotype was seen ten or more times. The V call is TRBV30, the J call TRBJ2-7; no clear D. CDR1 is GTSNPN, CDR2 SVGIG, per germline (reference sequence). The length of the CDR3 is 11 residues. The V and J ends lost 0 bases and 4 bases respectively, with 4 bases between them. The CDR3 coding sequence is TGTGCCTGGAGTGTAGAGTACGAGCAGTACTTC. Protein: CAWSVEYEQYF.

This clonotype was recorded at least ten times. V gene TRBV7-6 combines with J gene TRBJ2-7, with D hard to call. The CDR3 totals 15 residues. Germline lookup yields CDR1 SGHVS and CDR2 FNYEAQ. With 0 bases removed from V and 0 bases from J, the gap between germline ends came to 9 bases. CDR3 sequence (DNA): TGTGCCAGCAGCTTAGCGGGCAGGAGCTCCTACGAGCAGTACTTC. Translating gives CASSLAGRSSYEQYF.

This clonotype was counted ten times or more. The rearrangement links TRBV6-1 to TRBJ2-7; possible D gene TRBD1, 6 bases. CDR1 and CDR2 (germline): MNHNS, SASEGT. CDR3 length equals 14 residues. V lost 5 bases and J 3 bases, leaving 14 bases between the germline ends. The CDR3: CASSIRDTLYEQYF. CDR3 bases: TGTGCCAGCAGTATCCGGGACACGCTCTACGAGCAGTACTTC.

The V call is TRBV3-1, the J call TRBJ2-4; D gene uncertain. Germline CDR1 reads LGHDT; CDR2 reads YNNKEL (reference sequence). The CDR3 has 16 residues. V lost 3 bases to trimming and J lost 0 bases, with 12 bases between them. The chain's CDR3 is CASSQPRNLAKNIQYF. In DNA form, the CDR3 reads TGTGCCAGCAGCCAGCCGCGGAACCTAGCCAAAAACATTCAGTACTTC.

A note on this clonotype: A read error may explain this, as a much larger clone is one base away. V gene TRBV14 combines with J gene TRBJ2-7; D not resolved. The CDR3 runs 12 residues. Germline V gene lookup returns CDR1 SGHDN and CDR2 FVKESK. The V and J ends lost 4 bases and 4 bases respectively, with 8 bases between them. The CDR3 is CASSPDQYEQYF. As DNA, the CDR3 is TGTGCCAGCAGCCCTGACCAGTACGAGCAGTACTTC.

This clonotype appeared many times. V and J are TRBV7-3 and TRBJ2-1; 7 bases are a match to TRBD2. Germline values: CDR1 SGHTA, CDR2 FQGTGA. This CDR3 has 18 residues. Germline trimming cut 5 bases from V and 3 bases from J; bases unmatched to any gene: 16. CDR3 region: CASSPRLTSAEFYNEQFF. The CDR3 DNA reads TGTGCCAGCAGCCCCCGTCTAACTAGCGCGGAGTTCTACAATGAGCAGTTCTTC. The complete variable domain, with remaining parts taken from reference TRBV7-3 and TRBJ2-1, reads GAGVSQTPSNKVTEKGKYVELRCDPISGHTALYWYRQSLGQGPEFLIYFQGTGAADDSGLPNDRFFAVRPEGSVSTLKIQRTERGDSAVYLCASSPRLTSAEFYNEQFFGPGTRLTVL.

This clonotype was detected many times. This chain uses TRBV7-9 with TRBJ2-7, with D possibly matching TRBD1 (6 bases). The V gene's germline CDR1 is SEHNR and CDR2 FQNEAQ (reference sequence). This CDR3 is built from 14 residues. Trimming pared 5 bases from V and 6 bases from J, leaving 17 bases between. CDR3 DNA: TGTGCCAGCAGCCCCGGGCAGGGGCTTGGCGAGCAGTACTTC. It is translated as CASSPGQGLGEQYF.

At least ten counts were recorded for this clonotype. The rearrangement uses TRBV25-1 and TRBJ1-2; 8 nucleotides agree with TRBD1. The CDR3 has 16 residues. Germline V CDR1 and CDR2: MGHDK, SYGVNS. Germline trimming cut 3 bases from V and 4 bases from J; bases unmatched to any gene: 10. As DNA, the CDR3 is TGTGCCAGCAGTGAGCAGAAAACAGGGGGGAGCTATGGCTACACCTTC. Translating it yields CASSEQKTGGSYGYTF.

This clonotype was seen many times. J is TRBJ2-7 and V is TRBV20-1; 11 bases fit TRBD2. The germline CDR1 and CDR2 sequences are DFQATT and SNEGSKA (reference sequence). The CDR3 sequence is 16 residues long. V was clipped by 1 base and J by 5 bases; unmatched bases: 10. CDR3 protein: CSARGLAGRNGDEQYF. In nucleotides, the CDR3 is TGCAGTGCTAGAGGACTAGCGGGAAGAAATGGTGACGAGCAGTACTTC.